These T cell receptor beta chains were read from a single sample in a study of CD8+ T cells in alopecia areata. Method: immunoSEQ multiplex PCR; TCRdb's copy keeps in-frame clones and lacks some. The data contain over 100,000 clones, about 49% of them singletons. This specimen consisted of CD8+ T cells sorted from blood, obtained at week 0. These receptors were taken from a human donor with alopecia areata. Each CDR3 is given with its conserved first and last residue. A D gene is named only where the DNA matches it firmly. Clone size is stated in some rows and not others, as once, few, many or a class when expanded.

cdr3_aa: CASSDWDRYNEQFF
cdr3_nt: TGTGCCAGCAGTGATTGGGACAGGTACAATGAGCAGTTCTTC
v_call: TRBV2
d_call: TRBD1
j_call: TRBJ2-1
clone_size: -

cdr3_aa: CAWSVGVKTQYF
cdr3_nt: TGTGCCTGGAGTGTGGGGGTGAAGACCCAGTACTTC
v_call: TRBV30
d_call: -
j_call: TRBJ2-5
clone_size: -

cdr3_aa: CASSPTAGNEAFF
cdr3_nt: TGTGCCAGCAGCCCCACGGCAGGCAATGAAGCTTTCTTT
v_call: TRBV7-9
d_call: -
j_call: TRBJ1-1
clone_size: -

cdr3_aa: CATSRDDISGGYTF
cdr3_nt: TGTGCCACCAGCAGAGATGACATCAGCGGCGGCTACACCTTC
v_call: TRBV15
d_call: -
j_call: TRBJ1-2
clone_size: -

cdr3_aa: CATSRANYGYTF
cdr3_nt: TGTGCCACCAGCAGAGCTAACTATGGCTACACCTTC
v_call: TRBV15
d_call: -
j_call: TRBJ1-2
clone_size: -

cdr3_aa: CASSVLAGDNEQFF
cdr3_nt: TGTGCCAGCAGTGTACTAGCGGGGGACAATGAGCAGTTCTTC
v_call: TRBV2
d_call: TRBD2
j_call: TRBJ2-1
clone_size: -

cdr3_aa: CASSLSTGGPPDVLTF
cdr3_nt: TGTGCCAGCAGTTTATCTACGGGGGGTCCGCCGGACGTCCTGACTTTC
v_call: TRBV27
d_call: TRBD2
j_call: TRBJ2-6
clone_size: -

cdr3_aa: CASRDRETYNEQFF
cdr3_nt: TGTGCCAGCCGGGACAGGGAGACTTACAATGAGCAGTTCTTC
v_call: TRBV6-1
d_call: TRBD1
j_call: TRBJ2-1
clone_size: -

cdr3_aa: CASSHTLSYGYTF
cdr3_nt: TGTGCCAGCAGCCATACCTTGAGCTATGGCTACACCTTC
v_call: TRBV13
d_call: -
j_call: TRBJ1-2
clone_size: -

cdr3_aa: CASSEAGDTSYEQYF
cdr3_nt: TGTGCCAGCAGTGAAGCAGGGGACACCTCCTACGAGCAGTACTTC
v_call: TRBV6-1
d_call: -
j_call: TRBJ2-7
clone_size: few

cdr3_aa: CAWSTGGGSPLHF
cdr3_nt: TGTGCCTGGAGTACAGGGGGAGGTTCACCCCTCCACTTT
v_call: TRBV30
d_call: TRBD1
j_call: TRBJ1-6
clone_size: -

cdr3_aa: CASSGQGNTEAFF
cdr3_nt: TGTGCCAGCAGCGGTCAGGGGAACACTGAAGCTTTCTTT
v_call: TRBV9
d_call: -
j_call: TRBJ1-1
clone_size: -

cdr3_aa: CAARGLGTEAFF
cdr3_nt: TGTGCCGCCAGAGGTCTGGGCACTGAAGCTTTCTTT
v_call: TRBV19
d_call: -
j_call: TRBJ1-1
clone_size: -

cdr3_aa: CSAGPGISGANVLTF
cdr3_nt: TGCAGCGCTGGGCCGGGGATCTCTGGGGCCAACGTCCTGACTTTC
v_call: TRBV29-1
d_call: -
j_call: TRBJ2-6
clone_size: -

cdr3_aa: CASSDRDDEQYF
cdr3_nt: TGTGCCAGCAGTGACAGGGACGACGAGCAGTACTTC
v_call: TRBV7-6
d_call: TRBD1
j_call: TRBJ2-7
clone_size: -

cdr3_aa: CAWSVGRDTEAFF
cdr3_nt: TGTGCCTGGAGTGTAGGGCGAGACACTGAAGCTTTCTTT
v_call: TRBV30
d_call: -
j_call: TRBJ1-1
clone_size: -

cdr3_aa: CASSWGTGSNSPLHF
cdr3_nt: TGTGCCAGCAGCTGGGGGACAGGGAGTAATTCACCCCTCCACTTT
v_call: TRBV5-6
d_call: TRBD1
j_call: TRBJ1-6
clone_size: -

cdr3_aa: CASSYTGTPQHF
cdr3_nt: TGTGCCAGCAGCTACACAGGGACCCCCCAGCATTTT
v_call: TRBV5-6
d_call: -
j_call: TRBJ1-5
clone_size: -

cdr3_aa: CASSQGQSTGELFF
cdr3_nt: TGTGCCAGCAGCCAAGGCCAGTCCACCGGGGAGCTGTTTTTT
v_call: TRBV4-2
d_call: -
j_call: TRBJ2-2
clone_size: -

cdr3_aa: CSVEDLGANYGYTF
cdr3_nt: TGCAGCGTTGAAGATTTAGGGGCCAACTATGGCTACACCTTC
v_call: TRBV29-1
d_call: -
j_call: TRBJ1-2
clone_size: -

cdr3_aa: CASSLGGQFTEAFF
cdr3_nt: TGCGCCAGCAGCTTGGGGGGACAATTCACTGAAGCTTTCTTT
v_call: TRBV5-1
d_call: -
j_call: TRBJ1-1
clone_size: few

cdr3_aa: CAWGDQGWTEAFF
cdr3_nt: TGTGCCTGGGGAGACCAGGGGTGGACTGAAGCTTTCTTT
v_call: TRBV30
d_call: -
j_call: TRBJ1-1
clone_size: -

cdr3_aa: CSCRGQQETQYF
cdr3_nt: TGCAGCTGCCGGGGACAGCAAGAGACCCAGTACTTC
v_call: TRBV29-1
d_call: TRBD1
j_call: TRBJ2-5
clone_size: -

cdr3_aa: CSVEGDRGGGTEAFF
cdr3_nt: TGCAGCGTTGAGGGGGACAGGGGAGGCGGCACTGAAGCTTTCTTT
v_call: TRBV29-1
d_call: TRBD1
j_call: TRBJ1-1
clone_size: -

cdr3_aa: CSVGEGGSNQPQHF
cdr3_nt: TGCAGCGTTGGTGAGGGAGGTAGCAATCAGCCCCAGCATTTT
v_call: TRBV29-1
d_call: -
j_call: TRBJ1-5
clone_size: few

cdr3_aa: CASNGQNTGELFF
cdr3_nt: TGTGCCAGCAACGGCCAAAACACCGGGGAGCTGTTTTTT
v_call: TRBV27
d_call: -
j_call: TRBJ2-2
clone_size: -

cdr3_aa: CAWIGTGGNDAEAFF
cdr3_nt: TGTGCCTGGATCGGGACAGGGGGCAATGACGCTGAAGCTTTCTTT
v_call: TRBV30
d_call: TRBD1
j_call: TRBJ1-1
clone_size: -

cdr3_aa: CAISESRGVAYTEAFF
cdr3_nt: TGTGCCATCAGTGAGTCGCGTGGGGTGGCTTACACTGAAGCTTTCTTT
v_call: TRBV10-3
d_call: -
j_call: TRBJ1-1
clone_size: many

cdr3_aa: CASSYEGSNYGYTF
cdr3_nt: TGTGCCAGCAGTTACGAGGGCAGTAACTATGGCTACACCTTC
v_call: TRBV6-6
d_call: -
j_call: TRBJ1-2
clone_size: -

cdr3_aa: CASSRTGGNQPQHF
cdr3_nt: TGTGCCAGCAGCCGGACAGGGGGGAATCAGCCCCAGCATTTT
v_call: TRBV27
d_call: TRBD1
j_call: TRBJ1-5
clone_size: -

cdr3_aa: CAWSVRGGDGYTF
cdr3_nt: TGTGCCTGGAGTGTAAGGGGTGGTGATGGCTACACCTTC
v_call: TRBV30
d_call: -
j_call: TRBJ1-2
clone_size: -

cdr3_aa: CAISVTVRDGYTF
cdr3_nt: TGTGCCATCAGTGTTACCGTGAGAGATGGCTACACCTTC
v_call: TRBV10-3
d_call: -
j_call: TRBJ1-2
clone_size: -

cdr3_aa: CALEGENTGELFF
cdr3_nt: TGTGCCCTCGAAGGAGAGAACACCGGGGAGCTGTTTTTT
v_call: TRBV30
d_call: -
j_call: TRBJ2-2
clone_size: -

cdr3_aa: CASSLVGRVHEQYF
cdr3_nt: TGTGCCAGCAGCTTGGTGGGCAGGGTCCACGAGCAGTACTTC
v_call: TRBV5-6
d_call: -
j_call: TRBJ2-7
clone_size: -

cdr3_aa: CASSSVTGGARDTEAFF
cdr3_nt: TGTGCCAGCAGCTCCGTGACAGGGGGCGCCCGGGACACTGAAGCTTTCTTT
v_call: TRBV11-2
d_call: TRBD1
j_call: TRBJ1-1
clone_size: -

cdr3_aa: CASSLEFGYTF
cdr3_nt: TGTGCCAGCAGCTTGGAGTTTGGCTACACCTTC
v_call: TRBV5-4
d_call: -
j_call: TRBJ1-2
clone_size: -

cdr3_aa: CAWSVWRAREEGAETQYF
cdr3_nt: TGTGCCTGGAGTGTATGGAGGGCGCGTGAAGAAGGGGCAGAGACCCAGTACTTC
v_call: TRBV30
d_call: -
j_call: TRBJ2-5
clone_size: few

cdr3_aa: CASSYGTSGGNEQFF
cdr3_nt: TGTGCCAGCAGTTACGGGACTAGCGGGGGCAATGAGCAGTTCTTC
v_call: TRBV27
d_call: TRBD2
j_call: TRBJ2-1
clone_size: few

cdr3_aa: CASSEGRGFSYEQYF
cdr3_nt: TGTGCCAGCAGCGAGGGCAGGGGATTCTCCTACGAGCAGTACTTC
v_call: TRBV5-5
d_call: -
j_call: TRBJ2-7
clone_size: -

cdr3_aa: CASSVRSYNSPLHF
cdr3_nt: TGTGCCAGCAGCGTACGCTCCTATAATTCACCCCTCCACTTT
v_call: TRBV9
d_call: -
j_call: TRBJ1-6
clone_size: -

cdr3_aa: CSAPDSADLRGGYTF
cdr3_nt: TGCAGCGCTCCGGACTCGGCGGACCTTAGGGGTGGCTACACCTTC
v_call: TRBV29-1
d_call: -
j_call: TRBJ1-2
clone_size: -